This T cell receptor (beta chain) is from a study of post-analysis software for immune sequencing data. Study at large: Included courses were relapsing-remitting and secondary progressive multiple sclerosis; progressive-relapsing multiple sclerosis was also included. Study-wide findings and caveats: When compared against controls, multiple sclerosis patients showed significantly lower normalized Chao1 diversity. Elevated frequency relative to controls characterized several TRBV segments in patients, TRBV5-6, TRBV5-1 and TRBV20-1 among them. When the samples were clustered directly with F measure, those that had been prepared in the same batch showed strong co-clustering.

Details on this clonotype: The antigen is unknown. An end of the junction differs from the germline gene, which may be a read error.

In germline, CDR1 is ENHRY, CDR2 SYGVKD. The CDR3 has 14 amino acids. Unique molecular identifiers tagged the TCR beta cDNA libraries. One entry per CDR3 protein, called by TCRdb with MiXCR from the PCR reads. In the table there are roughly 800,000 distinct CDR3 sequences, about 53% of which are singletons. The chain recombines TRBV10-3 with TRBJ2-6; D gene unclear. The sample taken for sequencing was blood. The clonotype originates from a girl between 10 and 17 years old with multiple sclerosis. The CDR3 nucleotides are TGTGCCATCAGAGAGTTCTCTGGGGCCAACGTCCTGACTTTC. It codes for CAIREFSGANVLTF.